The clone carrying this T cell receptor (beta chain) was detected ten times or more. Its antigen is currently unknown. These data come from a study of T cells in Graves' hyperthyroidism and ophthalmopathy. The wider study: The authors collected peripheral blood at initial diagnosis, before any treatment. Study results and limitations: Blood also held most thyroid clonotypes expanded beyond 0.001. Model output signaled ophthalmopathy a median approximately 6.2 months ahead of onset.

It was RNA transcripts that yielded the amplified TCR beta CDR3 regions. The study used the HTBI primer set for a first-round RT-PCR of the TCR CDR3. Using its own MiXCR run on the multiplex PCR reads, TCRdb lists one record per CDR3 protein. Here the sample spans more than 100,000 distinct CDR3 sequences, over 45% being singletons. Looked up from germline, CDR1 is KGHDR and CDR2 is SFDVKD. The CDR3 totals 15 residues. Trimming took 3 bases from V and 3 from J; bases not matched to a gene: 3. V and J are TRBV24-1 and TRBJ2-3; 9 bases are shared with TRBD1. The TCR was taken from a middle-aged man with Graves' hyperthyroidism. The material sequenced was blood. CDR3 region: CATSDPGTGTDTQYF. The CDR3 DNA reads TGTGCCACCAGTGATCCCGGGACAGGGACAGATACGCAGTATTTT.